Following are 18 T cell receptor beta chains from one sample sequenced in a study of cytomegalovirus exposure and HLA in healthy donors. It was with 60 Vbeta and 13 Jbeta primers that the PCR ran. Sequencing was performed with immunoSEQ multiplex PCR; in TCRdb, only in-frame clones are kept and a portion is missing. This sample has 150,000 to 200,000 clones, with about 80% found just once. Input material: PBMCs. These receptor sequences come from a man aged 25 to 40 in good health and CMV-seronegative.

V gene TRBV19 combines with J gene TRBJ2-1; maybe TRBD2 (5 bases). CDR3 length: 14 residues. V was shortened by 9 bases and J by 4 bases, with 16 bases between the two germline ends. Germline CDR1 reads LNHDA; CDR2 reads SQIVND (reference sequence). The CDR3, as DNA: TGTGCCAGCCAGATCTCGACTACTTACAATGAGCAGTTCTTC. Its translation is CASQISTTYNEQFF.

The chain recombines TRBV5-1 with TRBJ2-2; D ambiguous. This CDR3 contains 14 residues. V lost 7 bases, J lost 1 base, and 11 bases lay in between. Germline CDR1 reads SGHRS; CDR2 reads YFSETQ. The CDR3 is CASLRSENTGELFF. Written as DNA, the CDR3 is TGCGCCAGCTTGAGATCTGAGAACACCGGGGAGCTGTTTTTT. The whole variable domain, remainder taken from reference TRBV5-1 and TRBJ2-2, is KAGVTQTPRYLIKTRGQQVTLSCSPISGHRSVSWYQQTPGQGLQFLFEYFSETQRNKGNFPGRFSGRQFSNSRSEMNVSTLELGDSALYLCASLRSENTGELFFGEGSRLTVL.

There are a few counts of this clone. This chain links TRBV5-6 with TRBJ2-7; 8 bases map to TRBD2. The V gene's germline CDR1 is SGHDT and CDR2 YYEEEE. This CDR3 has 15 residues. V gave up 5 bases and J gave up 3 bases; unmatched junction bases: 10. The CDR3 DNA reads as TGTGCCAGCAGTTCCCTAGCGGGCGACTACTACGAGCAGTACTTC. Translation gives CASSSLAGDYYEQYF.

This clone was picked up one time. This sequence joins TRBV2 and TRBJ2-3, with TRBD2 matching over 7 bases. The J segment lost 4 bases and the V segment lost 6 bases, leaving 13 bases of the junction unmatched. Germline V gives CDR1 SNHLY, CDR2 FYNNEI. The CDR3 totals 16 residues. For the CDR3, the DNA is TGTGCCAGCAGCAGGATGAGGGAGGGCGTCCCAGATACGCAGTATTTT. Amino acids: CASSRMREGVPDTQYF.

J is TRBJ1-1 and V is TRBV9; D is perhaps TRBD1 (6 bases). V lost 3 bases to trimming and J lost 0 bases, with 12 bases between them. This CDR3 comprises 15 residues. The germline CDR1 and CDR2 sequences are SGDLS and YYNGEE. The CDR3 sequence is CASSEGHSMNTEAFF. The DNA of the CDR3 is TGTGCCAGCAGCGAGGGACATTCCATGAACACTGAAGCTTTCTTT.

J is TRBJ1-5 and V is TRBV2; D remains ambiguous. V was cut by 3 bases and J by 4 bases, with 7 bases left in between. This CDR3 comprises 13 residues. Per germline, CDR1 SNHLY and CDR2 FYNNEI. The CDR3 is CASSEETNQPQHF. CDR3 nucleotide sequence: TGTGCCAGCAGTGAGGAGACTAATCAGCCCCAGCATTTT.

The CDR3 DNA reads as TGTGCCAGCAGCGTAGGGCAGGGGGGTTATGGCTACACCTTC. It is translated as CASSVGQGGYGYTF. This chain connects TRBV9 to TRBJ1-2; 7 bases line up with TRBD1. The CDR3 spans 14 residues. Germline V gives CDR1 SGDLS, CDR2 YYNGEE. V shed 0 bases and J 5 bases; nucleotides not matched to a gene: 4. Filled out from reference TRBV9 and TRBJ1-2, the complete variable domain reads DSGVTQTPKHLITATGQRVTLRCSPRSGDLSVYWYQQSLDQGLQFLIQYYNGEERAKGNILERFSAQQFPDLHSELNLSSLELGDSALYFCASSVGQGGYGYTFGSGTRLTVV.

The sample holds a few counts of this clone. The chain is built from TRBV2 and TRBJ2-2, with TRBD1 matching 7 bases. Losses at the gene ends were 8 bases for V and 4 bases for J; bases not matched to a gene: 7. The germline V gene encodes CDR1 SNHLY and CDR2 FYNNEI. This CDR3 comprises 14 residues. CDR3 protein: CASARQGFTGELFF. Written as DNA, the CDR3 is TGTGCCAGCGCGAGACAGGGATTCACCGGGGAGCTGTTTTTT. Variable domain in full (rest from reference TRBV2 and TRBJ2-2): EPEVTQTPSHQVTQMGQEVILRCVPISNHLYFYWYRQILGQKVEFLVSFYNNEISEKSEIFDDQFSVERPDGSNFTLKIRSTKLEDSAMYFCASARQGFTGELFFGEGSRLTVL.

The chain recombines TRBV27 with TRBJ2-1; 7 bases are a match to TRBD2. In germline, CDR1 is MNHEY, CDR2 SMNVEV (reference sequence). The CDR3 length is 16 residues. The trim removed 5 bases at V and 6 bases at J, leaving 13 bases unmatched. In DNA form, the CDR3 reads TGTGCCAGCAGTCCTCCCAGCGGGAAGGGGATCAATGAGCAGTTCTTC. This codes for CASSPPSGKGINEQFF.

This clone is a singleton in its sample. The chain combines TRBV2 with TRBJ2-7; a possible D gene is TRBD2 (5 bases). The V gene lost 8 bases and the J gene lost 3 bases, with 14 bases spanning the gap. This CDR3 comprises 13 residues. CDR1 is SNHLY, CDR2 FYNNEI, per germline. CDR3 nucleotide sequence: TGTGCCAGCGGGAGATCTTGGGGCTACGAGCAGTACTTC. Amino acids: CASGRSWGYEQYF. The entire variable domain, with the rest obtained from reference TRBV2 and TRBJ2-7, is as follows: EPEVTQTPSHQVTQMGQEVILRCVPISNHLYFYWYRQILGQKVEFLVSFYNNEISEKSEIFDDQFSVERPDGSNFTLKIRSTKLEDSAMYFCASGRSWGYEQYFGPGTRLTVT.

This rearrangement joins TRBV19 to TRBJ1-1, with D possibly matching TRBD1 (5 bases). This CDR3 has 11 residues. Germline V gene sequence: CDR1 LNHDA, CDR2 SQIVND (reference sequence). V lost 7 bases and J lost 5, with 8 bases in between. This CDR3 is CASMRGTEAFF. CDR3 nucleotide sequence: TGTGCCAGTATGCGGGGGACTGAAGCTTTCTTT. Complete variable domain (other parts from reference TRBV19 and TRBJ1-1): DGGITQSPKYLFRKEGQNVTLSCEQNLNHDAMYWYRQDPGQGLRLIYYSQIVNDFQKGDIAEGYSVSREKKESFPLTVTSAQKNPTAFYLCASMRGTEAFFGQGTRLTVV.

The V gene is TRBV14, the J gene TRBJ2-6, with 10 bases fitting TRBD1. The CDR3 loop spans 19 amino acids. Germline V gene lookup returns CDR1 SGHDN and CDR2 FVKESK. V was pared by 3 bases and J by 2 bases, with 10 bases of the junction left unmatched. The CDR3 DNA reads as TGTGCCAGCAGCCACGAGGGGACAGGGGAATTGACTGGGGCCAACGTCCTGACTTTC. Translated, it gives CASSHEGTGELTGANVLTF. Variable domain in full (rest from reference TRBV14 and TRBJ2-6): EAGVTQFPSHSVIEKGQTVTLRCDPISGHDNLYWYRRVMGKEIKFLLHFVKESKQDESGMPNNRFLAERTGGTYSTLKVQPAELEDSGVYFCASSHEGTGELTGANVLTFGAGSRLTVL.

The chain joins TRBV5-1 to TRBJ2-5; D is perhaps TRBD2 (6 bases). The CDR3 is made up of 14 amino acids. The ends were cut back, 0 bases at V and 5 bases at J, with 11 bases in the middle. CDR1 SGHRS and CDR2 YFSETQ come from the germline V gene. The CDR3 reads CASSLVGAGETQYF. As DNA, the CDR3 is TGCGCCAGCAGCTTGGTTGGGGCGGGGGAGACCCAGTACTTC.

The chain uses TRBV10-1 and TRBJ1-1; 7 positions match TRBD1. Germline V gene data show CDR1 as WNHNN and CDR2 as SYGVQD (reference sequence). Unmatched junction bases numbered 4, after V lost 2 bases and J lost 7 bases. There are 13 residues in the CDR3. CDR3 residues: CASSEGGGDEAFF. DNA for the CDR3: TGCGCCAGCAGTGAGGGAGGGGGCGATGAAGCTTTCTTT.

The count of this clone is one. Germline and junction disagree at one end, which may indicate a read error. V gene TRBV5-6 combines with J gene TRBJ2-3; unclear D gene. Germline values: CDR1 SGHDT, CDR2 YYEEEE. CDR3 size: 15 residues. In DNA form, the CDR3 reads TGTGCCGGCAGCTTGGCCCCGTGGGCCGCAGATACGCAGTATTTT. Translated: CAGSLAPWAADTQYF. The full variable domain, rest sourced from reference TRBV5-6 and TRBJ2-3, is DAGVTQSPTHLIKTRGQQVTLRCSPKSGHDTVSWYQQALGQGPQFIFQYYEEEERQRGNFPDRFSGHQFPNYSSELNVNALLLGDSALYLCAGSLAPWAADTQYFGPGTRLTVL.

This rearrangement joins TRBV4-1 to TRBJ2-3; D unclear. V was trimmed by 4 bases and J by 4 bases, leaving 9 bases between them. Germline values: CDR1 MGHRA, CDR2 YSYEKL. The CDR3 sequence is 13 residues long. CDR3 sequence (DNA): TGCGCCAGCAGCCGGTCGGTAGCAGATACGCAGTATTTT. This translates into CASSRSVADTQYF.

The DNA for the CDR3 is TGTGCCAGCAGTGAAGGGGGTTATGGCTACACCTTC. Translated, it gives CASSEGGYGYTF. The rearrangement joins TRBV6-4 to TRBJ1-2; TRBD1 might be the D (6 bases). The CDR3 contains 12 residues. Germline V gene data show CDR1 as MRHNA and CDR2 as SNTAGT. Trimming shortened V by 3 bases and J by 5 bases, and 7 bases separated the two germline ends.

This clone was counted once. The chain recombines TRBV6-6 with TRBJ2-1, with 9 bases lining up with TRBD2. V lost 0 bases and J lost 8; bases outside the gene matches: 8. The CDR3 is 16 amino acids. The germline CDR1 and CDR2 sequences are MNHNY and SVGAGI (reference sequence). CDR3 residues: CASSYSRLAGSDEQFF. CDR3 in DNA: TGTGCCAGCAGTTACTCAAGGCTAGCGGGATCTGATGAGCAGTTCTTC.